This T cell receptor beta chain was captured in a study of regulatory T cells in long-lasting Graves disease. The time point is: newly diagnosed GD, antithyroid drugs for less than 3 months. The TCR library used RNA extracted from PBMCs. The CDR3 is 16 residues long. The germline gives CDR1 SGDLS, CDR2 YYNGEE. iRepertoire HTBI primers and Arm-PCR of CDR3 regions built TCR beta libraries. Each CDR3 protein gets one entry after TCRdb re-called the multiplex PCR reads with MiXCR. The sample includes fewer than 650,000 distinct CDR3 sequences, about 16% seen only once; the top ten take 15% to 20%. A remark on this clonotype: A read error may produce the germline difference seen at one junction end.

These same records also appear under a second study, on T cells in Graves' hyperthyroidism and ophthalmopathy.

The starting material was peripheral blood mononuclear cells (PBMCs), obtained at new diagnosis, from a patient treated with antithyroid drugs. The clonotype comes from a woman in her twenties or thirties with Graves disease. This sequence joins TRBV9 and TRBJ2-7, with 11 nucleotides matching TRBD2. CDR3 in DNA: TGCGCCAGCAGCCGTACAACCGGGACTAGCGGAGCTGAGCAGTACTTC. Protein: CASSRTTGTSGAEQYF.